The 23 T cell receptor beta chains below all came from one sample that was sequenced in a study of blood T cell repertoires in COVID-19. Sequencing used immunoSEQ multiplex PCR; TCRdb keeps in-frame clones, though not all of them. The table shows roughly 250,000 clones, with 87% occurring only once. The sample taken for sequencing was PBMCs or T cells enriched from blood (not recorded which). Receptors originate from a woman in her twenties or thirties with acute COVID-19.

This clone has only one observation. The chain is built from TRBV6-5 and TRBJ1-5; 7 positions match TRBD1. V was clipped by 7 bases and J by 5 bases; unmatched bases: 8. The germline V gene encodes CDR1 MNHEY and CDR2 SVGAGI. The CDR3 runs 14 residues. In DNA form, the CDR3 reads TGTGCCAGCACGAGGACAGGACCAGATCAGCCCCAGCATTTT. It codes for CASTRTGPDQPQHF.

J is TRBJ2-7 and V is TRBV3-1 (or the pseudogene TRBV3-2), with unresolved D. Trimming took off 4 bases at V and 0 bases at J, with 10 bases between the two ends. Germline V gives CDR1 LGHDT, CDR2 YNNKEL (reference sequence). CDR3 length: 14 amino acids. CDR3 amino acids: CASSLGLLSYEQYF. The CDR3 nucleotides are TGTGCCAGCAGCCTTGGCCTTCTCTCCTACGAGCAGTACTTC.

This chain connects TRBV11-3 to TRBJ2-5, with 10 positions matching TRBD1. The germline CDR1 and CDR2 sequences are SGHNT and YENEEA. The CDR3 runs 15 residues. Losses at the gene ends were 1 base for V and 5 bases for J; bases not matched to a gene: 4. The CDR3 protein is CASSLGQGAKETQYF. For the CDR3, the DNA is TGTGCCAGCAGCTTAGGACAGGGGGCGAAGGAGACCCAGTACTTC.

CDR3 region: CATSGPGSADTQYF. Here the CDR3 DNA reads TGTGCCACCAGTGGTCCCGGTAGTGCAGATACGCAGTATTTT. The chain joins TRBV24-1 to TRBJ2-3; D ambiguous. The germline V gene encodes CDR1 KGHDR and CDR2 SFDVKD. This CDR3 region has 14 residues. Trimming removed 5 bases at V and 4 bases at J, with 12 bases between.

The chain uses TRBV7-9 and TRBJ1-2; D perhaps matches TRBD1 (6 bases). The CDR3 length is 17 residues. Germline CDR1 is SEHNR and CDR2 is FQNEAQ (reference sequence). Trimming removed 5 bases from V and 2 bases from J, with 21 bases in between. CDR3: CASSPTLFRDINYGYTF. CDR3 nucleotides: TGTGCCAGCAGCCCAACTCTTTTCCGGGACATCAACTATGGCTACACCTTC.

V and J are TRBV7-8 and TRBJ2-2; D not certain. The CDR3 is 16 amino acids. Germline CDR1 reads SGHVS; CDR2 reads FQNEAQ. The V gene lost 5 bases and the J gene lost 1 base, with 14 bases spanning the gap. The CDR3 DNA sequence: TGTGCCAGCAGCCCCTGGTCTCAGGAGAACACCGGGGAGCTGTTTTTT. Translation: CASSPWSQENTGELFF.

This rearrangement joins TRBV6-5 to TRBJ1-1, with D perhaps TRBD1 (6 bases). The CDR3 consists of 16 residues. Germline CDR1 MNHEY, CDR2 SVGAGI. The V end lost 2 bases, the J end lost 1 base, and 14 bases lay between the germline ends. CDR3 DNA sequence: TGTGCCAGCAGTTACCTCCAGGGGCGGAGGAACACTGAAGCTTTCTTT. The encoded protein is CASSYLQGRRNTEAFF.

This clone appeared once. The chain uses TRBV27 and TRBJ2-1; TRBD1 might be the D (5 bases). Trimming took 6 bases from V and 5 from J, leaving 11 bases between them. Germline V lookup: CDR1 MNHEY, CDR2 SMNVEV (reference sequence). CDR3 length: 13 amino acids. CDR3 protein: CASSPLGDNEQFF. In nucleotides, the CDR3 is TGTGCCAGCAGCCCTTTAGGGGACAATGAGCAGTTCTTC.

CDR3 in amino acids: CASSARLRYNSPLHF. The CDR3 DNA follows: TGTGCCAGCAGTGCCCGCCTCAGATATAATTCACCCCTCCACTTT. The chain combines TRBV27 with TRBJ1-6; D not certain. V was trimmed by 5 bases and J by 4 bases, leaving 12 bases between them. The germline V gene encodes CDR1 MNHEY and CDR2 SMNVEV (reference sequence). CDR3 length: 15 residues.

The chain links TRBV6-1 to TRBJ1-2, with 8 bases aligning to TRBD1. Germline lookup yields CDR1 MNHNS and CDR2 SASEGT. V lost 1 base to trimming and J lost 4 bases; unmatched junction nucleotides: 11. The CDR3 spans 17 residues. CDR3 sequence reads: CASSEVDRGWGPYGYTF. In DNA form, the CDR3 reads TGTGCCAGCAGTGAAGTTGACAGGGGATGGGGACCCTATGGCTACACCTTC.

The chain carries TRBV7-9 and TRBJ2-5; D may be TRBD1 (5 bases). Germline V CDR1 and CDR2: SEHNR, FQNEAQ (reference sequence). CDR3 length: 13 residues. V was pared by 8 bases and J by 5 bases, with 15 bases between. This CDR3 reads CASAQGTRETQYF. CDR3 nucleotide sequence: TGTGCCAGCGCCCAGGGTACTCGGGAGACCCAGTACTTC.

V is TRBV7-9 and J is TRBJ2-1, with 10 positions matching TRBD1. This CDR3 spans 16 amino acids. Germline-derived CDR1 and CDR2 are SEHNR and FQNEAQ (reference sequence). After removal of 5 bases from V and 2 bases from J, the junction contained 6 bases not matched to a gene. The CDR3, as DNA: TGTGCCAGCAGCGTTACCGGGACAGGGGCCTACAATGAGCAGTTCTTC. Translating gives CASSVTGTGAYNEQFF.

This clone occurred once. The chain has TRBV5-1 and TRBJ1-2; D is perhaps TRBD1 (6 bases). The CDR3 length is 15 residues. V dropped 4 bases and J dropped 3 bases, with 16 bases sitting between them. Germline V gene lookup returns CDR1 SGHRS and CDR2 YFSETQ. The CDR3 loop is CASSLGEGGDYGYTF. The CDR3 DNA is TGCGCCAGCAGCCTGGGAGAAGGGGGGGACTATGGCTACACCTTC.

The rearrangement uses TRBV5-4 and TRBJ1-1; TRBD1 agrees at 10 bases. J lost 1 base, V lost 4 bases, and 4 bases had no gene match. The CDR3 length is 15 residues. Germline V gives CDR1 SGHNT, CDR2 YYREEE (reference sequence). CDR3 sequence reads: CASSRDRGRNTEAFF. The CDR3 coding sequence is TGTGCCAGCAGCAGGGACAGGGGACGGAACACTGAAGCTTTCTTT.

The chain uses TRBV2 and TRBJ2-7; D is perhaps TRBD1 (6 bases). Germline lookup yields CDR1 SNHLY and CDR2 FYNNEI. V lost 1 base and J 9 bases, leaving 19 bases between the germline ends. CDR3 size: 15 residues. The CDR3 loop is CASSEERRGGVRQYF. In DNA, the CDR3 is TGTGCCAGCAGTGAAGAGAGGCGAGGGGGAGTTCGGCAGTACTTC.

V is TRBV29-1 and J is TRBJ1-2; weak D call: TRBD1 (5 bases). CDR3 size: 11 residues. Between the trimmed V and J ends, which lost 8 bases and 4 bases, there was a span of 11 bases. Looked up from germline, CDR1 is SQVTM and CDR2 is ANQGSEA. This CDR3 reads CSSMTAYGYTF. As DNA, the CDR3 is TGCAGCTCGATGACAGCCTATGGCTACACCTTC.

This clone was found once. The rearrangement uses TRBV6-6 and TRBJ1-2; D is perhaps TRBD1 (5 bases). V dropped 0 bases and J dropped 0 bases, with 8 bases sitting between them. Germline CDR1 MNHNY, CDR2 SVGAGI (reference sequence). The CDR3 has 15 residues. The CDR3 DNA is TGTGCCAGCAGTTACTCGACAGAAGCTAACTATGGCTACACCTTC. Residues: CASSYSTEANYGYTF.

Regarding this clone: The sample carries other DNA sequences with the same CDR3. The chain uses TRBV5-1 and TRBJ1-6, with 8 bases lining up with TRBD1. CDR3 length: 15 amino acids. Trimming took 4 bases from V and 8 from J; bases not matched to a gene: 8. Germline V lookup: CDR1 SGHRS, CDR2 YFSETQ. Written as DNA, the CDR3 is TGCGCCAGCAGCCTGGCGGGGACAGGTGATTCACCCCTCCACTTT. It codes for CASSLAGTGDSPLHF.

The chain recombines TRBV10-2 with TRBJ1-2; TRBD1 matches at 8 bases. This CDR3 is 15 amino acids long. Germline V gene data show CDR1 as WSHSY and CDR2 as SAAADI. Germline trimming cut 6 bases from V and 6 bases from J; bases unmatched to any gene: 12. CDR3 coding DNA: TGCGCCAGCAGCCCCGGACAGGGAGGACGTCATGGCTACACCTTC. It encodes CASSPGQGGRHGYTF.

The rearrangement uses TRBV2 and TRBJ1-5; no firm D call. The V and J ends lost 2 bases and 3 bases respectively, with 11 bases between them. Germline V CDR1 and CDR2: SNHLY, FYNNEI. The CDR3 has 15 residues. This chain's CDR3 is CASSEFVRNNQPQHF. The CDR3 region has the DNA TGTGCCAGCAGTGAATTTGTCCGTAACAATCAGCCCCAGCATTTT.

The chain combines TRBV7-8 with TRBJ1-1; 7 bases align to TRBD1. V lost 4 bases to trimming and J lost 8 bases; unmatched junction nucleotides: 4. The CDR3 is 12 residues long. Germline values: CDR1 SGHVS, CDR2 FQNEAQ. CDR3 sequence (DNA): TGTGCCAGCAGCTGGGACAGAGCCGAAGCTTTCTTT. This codes for CASSWDRAEAFF.

This sequence joins TRBV5-1 and TRBJ1-1; D unclear. V dropped 0 bases and J dropped 7 bases, with 10 bases sitting between them. The CDR3 loop spans 13 amino acids. Germline V gives CDR1 SGHRS, CDR2 YFSETQ. CDR3 coding DNA: TGCGCCAGCAGCTTGGAGGCGGGGTTTGAAGCTTTCTTT. Encoded protein: CASSLEAGFEAFF.

This chain links TRBV2 with TRBJ2-5; 8 nucleotides agree with TRBD1. The V segment lost 8 bases and the J segment 1 base; nucleotides outside the gene matches: 12. The length of the CDR3 is 16 residues. Germline CDR1 SNHLY, CDR2 FYNNEI. For the CDR3, the DNA is TGTGCCAGCCGTCGTGACAGGGGCGCCTCCCAAGAGACCCAGTACTTC. Encoded protein: CASRRDRGASQETQYF.